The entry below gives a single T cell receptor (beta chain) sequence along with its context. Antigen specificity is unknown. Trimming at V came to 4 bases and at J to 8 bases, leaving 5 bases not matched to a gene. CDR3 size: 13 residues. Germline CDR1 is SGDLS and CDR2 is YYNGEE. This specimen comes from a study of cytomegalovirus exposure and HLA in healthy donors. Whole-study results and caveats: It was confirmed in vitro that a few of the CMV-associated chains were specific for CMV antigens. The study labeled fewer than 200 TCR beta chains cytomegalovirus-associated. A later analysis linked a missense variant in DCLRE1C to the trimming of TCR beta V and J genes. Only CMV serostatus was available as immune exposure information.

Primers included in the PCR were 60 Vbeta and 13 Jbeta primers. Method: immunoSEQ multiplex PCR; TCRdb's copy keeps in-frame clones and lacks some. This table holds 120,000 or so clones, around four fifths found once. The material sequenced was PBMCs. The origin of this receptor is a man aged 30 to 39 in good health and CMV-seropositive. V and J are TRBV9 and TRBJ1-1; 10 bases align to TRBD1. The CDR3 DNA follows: TGTGCCAGCAGCCCCTGGACAGGGGGGGAAGCTTTCTTT. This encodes CASSPWTGGEAFF. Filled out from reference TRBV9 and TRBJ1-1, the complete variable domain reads DSGVTQTPKHLITATGQRVTLRCSPRSGDLSVYWYQQSLDQGLQFLIQYYNGEERAKGNILERFSAQQFPDLHSELNLSSLELGDSALYFCASSPWTGGEAFFGQGTRLTVV.